This note documents a single T cell receptor beta chain sequence. Its specificity is not known. The CDR3 is made up of 15 amino acids. The V gene's germline CDR1 is SGHTA and CDR2 FQGNSA. The V gene end was trimmed by 1 base and the J gene end by 3 bases; junction bases not matched to a gene: 5. This record comes from a study of T cells after posttransplantation cyclophosphamide. Control samples came 1 year after myeloablative marrow transplants with methotrexate plus calcineurin inhibitor. The protocol was immunoSEQ multiplex PCR, while the TCRdb copy is restricted to in-frame clones and leaves out a portion. The sample includes about 14,000 clones, roughly 84% of them seen just once. Study results and limitations: Recipient CMV seropositivity and CMV reactivation strongly tracked TRB clonality.

Sequenced here: PBMCs, sampled 371 days after allogeneic stem cell transplant with calcineurin inhibitor and methotrexate. The gene calls are TRBV7-2 and TRBJ2-5; 7 bases are a match to TRBD2. The receptor was derived from a male patient aged 18 to 29 who received an allogeneic stem cell transplant from a related donor, was CMV-positive, and had no GVHD. Some of these T cells may belong to the graft donor. The CDR3 here is CASSLEALAKETQYF. The CDR3 DNA is TGTGCCAGCAGCTTAGAGGCACTAGCGAAAGAGACCCAGTACTTC.